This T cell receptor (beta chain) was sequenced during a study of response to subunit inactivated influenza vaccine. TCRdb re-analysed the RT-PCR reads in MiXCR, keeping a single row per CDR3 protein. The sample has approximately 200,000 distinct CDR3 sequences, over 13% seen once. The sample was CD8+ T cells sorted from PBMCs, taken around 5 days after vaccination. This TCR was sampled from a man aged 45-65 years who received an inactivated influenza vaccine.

CDR3 coding DNA: TGTGCCAGCAGTTACCGGGCAAGGGGGCTTGACTATGGCTACACCTTC. Its translation: CASSYRARGLDYGYTF. The rearrangement links TRBV6-5 to TRBJ1-2, with 7 bases matching TRBD1. The junction had 9 bases not matched to a gene; V was cut back by 2 bases and J by 3 bases. Germline V CDR1 and CDR2: MNHEY, SVGAGI. The CDR3 has 16 residues.